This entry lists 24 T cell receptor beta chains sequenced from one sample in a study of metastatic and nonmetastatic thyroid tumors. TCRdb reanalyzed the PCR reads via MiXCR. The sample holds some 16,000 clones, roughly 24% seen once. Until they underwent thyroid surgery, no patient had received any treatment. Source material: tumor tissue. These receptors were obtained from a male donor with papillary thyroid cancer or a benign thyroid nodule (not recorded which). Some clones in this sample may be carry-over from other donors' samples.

CDR3 DNA sequence: TGTGCCAGCAGTTACCCGCATTTGGACGGGGGTTCGGATACGCAGTATTTT. This encodes CASSYPHLDGGSDTQYF. The rearrangement links TRBV6-5 to TRBJ2-3, with D maybe TRBD2 (6 bases). CDR3 size: 17 residues. The germline V and J ends were trimmed by 2 bases and 6 bases, with 21 bases remaining between them. The V gene's germline CDR1 is MNHEY and CDR2 SVGAGI.

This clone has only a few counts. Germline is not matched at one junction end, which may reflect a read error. The CDR3 DNA follows: TGTGCCAGCAGTTTGCCTAGCGGTCTCACATATACGCAGTATTTT. Its translation: CASSLPSGLTYTQYF. The chain employs TRBV28 and TRBJ2-3; 7 bases are a match to TRBD2. The germline gives CDR1 MDHEN, CDR2 SYDVKM. CDR3 length: 15 residues.

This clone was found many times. CDR3 amino acids: CASSAEVSSYEQYF. The CDR3, as DNA: TGTGCCAGCAGCGCGGAGGTTAGCTCCTACGAGCAGTACTTC. This chain links TRBV5-4 with TRBJ2-7; D might be TRBD2 (5 bases). Germline V gene sequence: CDR1 SGHNT, CDR2 YYREEE (reference sequence). The CDR3 consists of 14 residues. V was pared by 4 bases and J by 0 bases, with 11 bases between.

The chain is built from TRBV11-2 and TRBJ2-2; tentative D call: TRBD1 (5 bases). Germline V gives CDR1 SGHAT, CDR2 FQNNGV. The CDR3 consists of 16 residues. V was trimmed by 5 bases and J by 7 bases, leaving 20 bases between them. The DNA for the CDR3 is TGTGCCAGCAGCCATGGGCAGGGTTTAATAGACGGGGAGCTGTTTTTT. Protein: CASSHGQGLIDGELFF.

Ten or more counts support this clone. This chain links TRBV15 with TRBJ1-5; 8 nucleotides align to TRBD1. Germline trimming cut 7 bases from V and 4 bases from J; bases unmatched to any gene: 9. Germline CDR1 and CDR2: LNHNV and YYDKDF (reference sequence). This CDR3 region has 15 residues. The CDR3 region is CATNSDRANNQPQHF. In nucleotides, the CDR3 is TGTGCCACCAATTCGGACAGGGCTAATAATCAGCCCCAGCATTTT.

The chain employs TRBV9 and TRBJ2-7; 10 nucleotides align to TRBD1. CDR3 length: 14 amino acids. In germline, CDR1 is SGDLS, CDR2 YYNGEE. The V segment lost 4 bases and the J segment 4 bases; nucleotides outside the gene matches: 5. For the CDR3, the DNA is TGTGCCAGCAGCCCCGGGACAGGGGATTACGAGCAGTACTTC. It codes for CASSPGTGDYEQYF.

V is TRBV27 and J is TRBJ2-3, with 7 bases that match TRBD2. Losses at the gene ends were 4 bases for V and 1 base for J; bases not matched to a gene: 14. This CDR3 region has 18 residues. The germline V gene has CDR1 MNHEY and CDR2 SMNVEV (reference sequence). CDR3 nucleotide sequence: TGTGCCAGCAGTTCCACTTATAACGCGGGAGCCCGCACAGATACGCAGTATTTT. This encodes CASSSTYNAGARTDTQYF.

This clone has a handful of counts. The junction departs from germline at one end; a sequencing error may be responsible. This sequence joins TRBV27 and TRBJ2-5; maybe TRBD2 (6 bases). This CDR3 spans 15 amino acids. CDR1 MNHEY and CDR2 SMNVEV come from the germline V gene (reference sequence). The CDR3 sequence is CASSLRDPGGETKYF. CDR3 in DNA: TGTGCCAGCAGTTTGAGGGACCCCGGGGGAGAGACCAAGTACTTC.

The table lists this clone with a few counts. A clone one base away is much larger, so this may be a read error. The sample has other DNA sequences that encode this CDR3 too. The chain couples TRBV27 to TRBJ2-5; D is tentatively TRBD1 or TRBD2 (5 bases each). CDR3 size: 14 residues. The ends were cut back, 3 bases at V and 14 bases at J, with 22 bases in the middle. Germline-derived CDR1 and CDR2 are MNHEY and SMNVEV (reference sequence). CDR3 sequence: CASSFNQGVETRYF. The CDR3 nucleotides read TGTGCCAGCAGTTTTAACCAGGGAGTCGAGACCCGTTACTTC.

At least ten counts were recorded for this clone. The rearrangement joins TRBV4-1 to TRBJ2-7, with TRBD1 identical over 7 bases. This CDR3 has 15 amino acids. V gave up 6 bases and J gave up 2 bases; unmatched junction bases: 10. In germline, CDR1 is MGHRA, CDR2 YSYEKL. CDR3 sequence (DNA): TGCGCCAGCAGTACGACAGGGTTAACGGCCTACGAGCAGTACTTC. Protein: CASSTTGLTAYEQYF.

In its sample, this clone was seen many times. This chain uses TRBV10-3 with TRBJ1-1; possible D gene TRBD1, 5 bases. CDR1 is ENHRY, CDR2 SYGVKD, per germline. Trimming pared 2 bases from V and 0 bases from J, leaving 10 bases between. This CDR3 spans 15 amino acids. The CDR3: CAISEKQALNTEAFF. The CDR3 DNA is TGTGCCATCAGTGAGAAACAGGCGTTGAACACTGAAGCTTTCTTT.

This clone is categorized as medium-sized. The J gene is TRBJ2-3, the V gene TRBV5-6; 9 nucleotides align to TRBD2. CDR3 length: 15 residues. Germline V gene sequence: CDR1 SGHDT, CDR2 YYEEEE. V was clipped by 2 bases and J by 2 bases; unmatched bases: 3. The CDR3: CASSFRTSDTDTQYF. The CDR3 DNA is TGTGCCAGCAGCTTCCGGACTAGCGACACAGATACGCAGTATTTT.

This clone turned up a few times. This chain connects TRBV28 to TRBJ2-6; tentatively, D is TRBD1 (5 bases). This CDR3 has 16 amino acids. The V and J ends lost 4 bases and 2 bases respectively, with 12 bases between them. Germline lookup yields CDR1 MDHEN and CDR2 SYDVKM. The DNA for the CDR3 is TGTGCCAGCAGTTCGCCGGGCAGGGCTGGGGCCAACGTCCTGACTTTC. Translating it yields CASSSPGRAGANVLTF.

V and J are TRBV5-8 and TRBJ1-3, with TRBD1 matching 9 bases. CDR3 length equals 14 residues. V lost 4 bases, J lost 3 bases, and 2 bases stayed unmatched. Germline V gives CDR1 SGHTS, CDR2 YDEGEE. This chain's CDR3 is CASSRDRVGNTIYF. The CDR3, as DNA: TGTGCCAGCAGCCGGGACAGGGTTGGAAACACCATATATTTT.

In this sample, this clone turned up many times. This CDR3 is CASSLSSDRGEFF. CDR3 in DNA: TGCGCCAGCAGCTTGTCGTCGGACAGGGGGGAGTTCTTC. The V gene is TRBV5-1, the J gene TRBJ2-1; 10 bases line up with TRBD1. Trimming took 1 base from V and 14 from J; bases not matched to a gene: 6. This CDR3 comprises 13 residues. Germline-derived CDR1 and CDR2 are SGHRS and YFSETQ.

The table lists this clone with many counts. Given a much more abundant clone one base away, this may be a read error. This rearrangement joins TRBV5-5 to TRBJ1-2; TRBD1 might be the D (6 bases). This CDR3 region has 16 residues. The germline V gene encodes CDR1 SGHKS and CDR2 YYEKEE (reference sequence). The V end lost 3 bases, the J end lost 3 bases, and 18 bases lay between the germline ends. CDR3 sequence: CASSSDLGGPYYGYTF. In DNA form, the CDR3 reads TGTGCCAGCAGCTCGGATCTTGGGGGCCCTTACTATGGCTACACCTTC.

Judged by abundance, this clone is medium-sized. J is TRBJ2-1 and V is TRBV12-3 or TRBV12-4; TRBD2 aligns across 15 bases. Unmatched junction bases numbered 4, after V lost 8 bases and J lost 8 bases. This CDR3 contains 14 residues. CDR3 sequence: CASARTSGRDEQFF. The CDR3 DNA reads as TGTGCCAGCGCGAGGACTAGCGGGAGGGATGAGCAGTTCTTC.

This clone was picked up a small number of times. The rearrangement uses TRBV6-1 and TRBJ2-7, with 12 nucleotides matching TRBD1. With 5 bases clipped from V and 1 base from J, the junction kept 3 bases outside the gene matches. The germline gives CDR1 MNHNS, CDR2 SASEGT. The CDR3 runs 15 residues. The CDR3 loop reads CASSRDRGPSYEQYF. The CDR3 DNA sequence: TGTGCCAGCAGTAGGGACAGGGGGCCTTCCTACGAGCAGTACTTC.

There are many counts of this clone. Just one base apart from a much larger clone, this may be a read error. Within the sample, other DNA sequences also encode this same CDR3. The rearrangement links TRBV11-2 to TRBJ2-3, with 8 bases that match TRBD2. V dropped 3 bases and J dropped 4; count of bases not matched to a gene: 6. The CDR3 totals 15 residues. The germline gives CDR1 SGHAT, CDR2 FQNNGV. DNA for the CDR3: TGTGCCAGCAGCTTCTTCGGGGGGGCCGCAGATACGCAGTATTTT. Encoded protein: CASSFFGGAADTQYF.

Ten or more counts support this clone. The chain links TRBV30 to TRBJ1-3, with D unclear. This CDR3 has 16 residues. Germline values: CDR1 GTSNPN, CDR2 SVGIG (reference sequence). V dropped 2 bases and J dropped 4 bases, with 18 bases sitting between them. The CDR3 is CAWSISFLGSGNTIYF. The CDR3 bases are TGTGCCTGGAGTATTTCTTTCTTGGGGTCGGGAAACACCATATATTTT.

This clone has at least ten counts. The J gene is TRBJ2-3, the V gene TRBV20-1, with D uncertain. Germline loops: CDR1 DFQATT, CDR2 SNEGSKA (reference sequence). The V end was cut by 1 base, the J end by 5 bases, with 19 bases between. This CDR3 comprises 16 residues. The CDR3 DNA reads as TGCAGTGCTAGAGCCCTATGTTGTAGGCGAGGAGATACGCAGTATTTT. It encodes CSARALCCRRGDTQYF.

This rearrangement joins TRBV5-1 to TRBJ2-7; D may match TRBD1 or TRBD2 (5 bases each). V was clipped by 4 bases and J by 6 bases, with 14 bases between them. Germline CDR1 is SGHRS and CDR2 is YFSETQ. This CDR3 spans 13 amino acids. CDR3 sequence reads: CASSGGAGSEQYF. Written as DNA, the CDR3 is TGCGCCAGCAGCGGAGGAGCAGGGTCCGAGCAGTACTTC.

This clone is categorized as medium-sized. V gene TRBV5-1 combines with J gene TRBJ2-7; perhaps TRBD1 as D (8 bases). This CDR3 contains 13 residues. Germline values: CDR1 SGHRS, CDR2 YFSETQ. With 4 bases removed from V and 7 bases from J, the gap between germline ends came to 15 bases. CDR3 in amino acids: CASSGTTGGEQYF. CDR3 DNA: TGCGCCAGCAGCGGGACTACAGGGGGAGAGCAGTACTTC.

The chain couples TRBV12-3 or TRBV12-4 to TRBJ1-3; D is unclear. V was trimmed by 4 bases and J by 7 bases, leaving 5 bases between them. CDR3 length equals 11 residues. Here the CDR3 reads CASSWRNTIYF. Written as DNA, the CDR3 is TGTGCCAGCAGTTGGAGGAACACCATATATTTT.